Below are 9 T cell receptor beta chains sequenced from a single sample in a study of naive and memory T cell subsets. The beta constant-region primer was an equimolar mix of two oligonucleotides covering TRBC1 and TRBC2. One entry per CDR3 protein, called by TCRdb with MiXCR from the UMI-ligation and nested PCR reads. The sample lists under 100,000 distinct CDR3 sequences, roughly 7% occurring once. What was sequenced was central memory CD4+ T cells from blood. These receptors were collected from a human donor in good health.

This clonotype was detected many times. The chain links TRBV30 to TRBJ1-4; TRBD1 might be the D (6 bases). There are 13 residues in the CDR3. Germline V lookup: CDR1 GTSNPN, CDR2 SVGIG (reference sequence). Deletions cut 4 bases from V and 7 bases from J, with 13 bases between. The CDR3 DNA reads as TGTGCCTGGACCCGGCGAGGGGGTGAAAAACTGTTTTTT. Translation: CAWTRRGGEKLFF.

This clonotype was counted only a few times. The rearrangement links TRBV7-2 to TRBJ2-3; no firm D call. This CDR3 contains 13 residues. Germline CDR1 and CDR2: SGHTA and FQGNSA. V was cut by 1 base and J by 4 bases, with 6 bases left in between. The CDR3 coding sequence is TGTGCCAGCAGCTTAGAGATAGCAGATACGCAGTATTTT. Translated, it gives CASSLEIADTQYF.

This clonotype came up a few times. This chain connects TRBV18 to TRBJ1-2; 7 positions match TRBD1. Germline V gives CDR1 KGHSH, CDR2 LQKENI. Trimming at V came to 5 bases and at J to 7 bases, leaving 10 bases not matched to a gene. This CDR3 is 14 amino acids long. In DNA form, the CDR3 reads TGTGCCAGCTCAAATGGAGAGGGGGCTCTTGGCTACACCTTC. Protein: CASSNGEGALGYTF.

The chain carries TRBV6-5 and TRBJ2-7, with D possibly matching TRBD1 (6 bases). Trimming stripped 5 bases from V and 0 bases from J, with 14 bases between. The CDR3 is 15 residues long. The germline CDR1 and CDR2 sequences are MNHEY and SVGAGI. This CDR3 is CASSQKTGPSYEQYF. The CDR3 DNA follows: TGTGCCAGCAGTCAGAAGACAGGACCCTCCTACGAGCAGTACTTC.

This clonotype was counted between two and nine times. The chain joins TRBV4-2 to TRBJ2-6, with unresolved D. V was shortened by 0 bases and J by 9 bases, with 15 bases between the two germline ends. This CDR3 contains 16 residues. CDR1 and CDR2 from the germline V gene are LGHNA and YNFKEQ. The CDR3 DNA reads as TGTGCCAGCAGCCAAGAGGCGGCACCAGCTGACAACGTCCTGACTTTC. Its translation is CASSQEAAPADNVLTF.

The J gene is TRBJ1-1, the V gene TRBV4-3, with D unresolved. V lost 0 bases, J lost 1 base, and 12 bases lay in between. The CDR3 is made up of 16 amino acids. Germline loops: CDR1 LGHNA, CDR2 YSLEER. The CDR3 loop is CASSQDLGFRNTEAFF. CDR3 DNA: TGCGCCAGCAGCCAAGATTTGGGCTTCAGGAACACTGAAGCTTTCTTT.

The chain combines TRBV29-1 with TRBJ1-2; D is unclear. Trimming removed 7 bases at V and 0 bases at J, with 12 bases between. This CDR3 comprises 13 residues. Germline loops: CDR1 SQVTM, CDR2 ANQGSEA. The CDR3 loop is CSAPQTSNYGYTF. The CDR3 DNA reads TGCAGCGCCCCTCAGACCTCTAACTATGGCTACACCTTC.

The chain is built from TRBV7-6 and TRBJ1-6, with D unclear. Trimming left V 1 base short and J 4 bases short, with 11 bases between. This CDR3 region has 16 residues. Germline-derived CDR1 and CDR2 are SGHVS and FNYEAQ. The CDR3 protein is CASSLEGGGYNSPLHF. The CDR3 DNA sequence: TGTGCCAGCAGCTTAGAAGGAGGAGGATATAATTCACCCCTCCACTTT.

There are many counts of this clonotype. The chain employs TRBV12-3 or TRBV12-4 and TRBJ2-3; D unresolved. The ends were cut back, 6 bases at V and 4 bases at J, with 8 bases in the middle. The CDR3 has 12 amino acids. CDR3 amino acids: CASSYSSDTQYF. The CDR3 coding sequence is TGTGCCAGCAGCTATAGTTCAGATACGCAGTATTTT.